The 8 T cell receptor beta chains below were found in one sample sequenced in a study of blood T cell repertoires in COVID-19. TCRdb's table, derived via immunoSEQ multiplex PCR, lists solely in-frame clones and lacks some. This sample has under 350,000 clones; less than 85% occur once, and the top ten carry roughly 4.5%. What was sequenced was peripheral blood. The receptors were sampled from a man in his sixties who had recovered from COVID-19.

The table lists this clone with a count of one. V usage is TRBV5-4 and J usage is TRBJ2-5, with 8 nucleotides matching TRBD2. Looked up from germline, CDR1 is SGHNT and CDR2 is YYREEE (reference sequence). The CDR3 consists of 16 residues. V gave up 0 bases and J gave up 4 bases; unmatched junction bases: 8. The CDR3 coding sequence is TGTGCCAGCAGCTTGGATGGGACTAGAAGAGGAGAGACCCAGTACTTC. This translates into CASSLDGTRRGETQYF. Together with reference TRBV5-4 and TRBJ2-5, the CDR3 gives the full variable domain: ETGVTQSPTHLIKTRGQQVTLRCSSQSGHNTVSWYQQALGQGPQFIFQYYREEENGRGNFPPRFSGLQFPNYSSELNVNALELDDSALYLCASSLDGTRRGETQYFGPGTRLLVL.

This chain uses TRBV3-1 (or the pseudogene TRBV3-2) with TRBJ1-1; 8 bases are shared with TRBD1. Trimming cost V 6 bases and J 1 base; bases outside gene matches: 7. This CDR3 has 15 residues. Germline V gene data show CDR1 as LGHDT and CDR2 as YNNKEL (reference sequence). The CDR3 region has the DNA TGTGCCAGCAGGCCGACCGGGACAGGGAACACTGAAGCTTTCTTT. Amino acids: CASRPTGTGNTEAFF.

The chain employs TRBV2 and TRBJ2-3; 10 nucleotides agree with TRBD2. There are 14 residues in the CDR3. The junction had 7 bases not matched to a gene; V was cut back by 8 bases and J by 5 bases. Germline CDR1 reads SNHLY; CDR2 reads FYNNEI. The CDR3: CASRRASGGDTQYF. CDR3 nucleotides: TGTGCCAGCCGAAGGGCTAGCGGGGGAGATACGCAGTATTTT.

The gene calls are TRBV28 and TRBJ2-7, with 9 bases fitting TRBD1. Germline V gene sequence: CDR1 MDHEN, CDR2 SYDVKM. J lost 6 bases, V lost 6 bases, and 9 bases had no gene match. This CDR3 region has 14 residues. The CDR3 loop is CASRRDRVLLEQYF. The CDR3 bases are TGTGCCAGCAGGCGGGACAGGGTCCTACTCGAGCAGTACTTC.

The CDR3 region has the DNA TGTGCCAGCAGCAGTTGGAGGGCTGGGGAGCAGTACTTC. Protein product: CASSSWRAGEQYF. J is TRBJ2-7 and V is TRBV7-2; maybe TRBD2 (6 bases). The CDR3 is 13 amino acids. V dropped 5 bases and J dropped 7 bases, with 15 bases sitting between them. CDR1 and CDR2 (germline): SGHTA, FQGNSA. The full variable domain, completed using reference TRBV7-2 and TRBJ2-7, is GAGVSQSPSNKVTEKGKDVELRCDPISGHTALYWYRQSLGQGLEFLIYFQGNSAPDKSGLPSDRFSAERTGGSVSTLTIQRTQQEDSAVYLCASSSWRAGEQYFGPGTRLTVT.

This clone came up a few times. The chain links TRBV30 to TRBJ1-5; TRBD1 matches 7 bases. CDR3 length: 15 residues. CDR1 and CDR2 (germline): GTSNPN, SVGIG (reference sequence). V shed 2 bases, J shed 2 bases, and the junction held 6 bases outside the gene matches. CDR3 nucleotides: TGTGCCTGGAGTCCACACAGGGGTCGCAATCAGCCCCAGCATTTT. Translation: CAWSPHRGRNQPQHF.

This chain links TRBV7-2 with TRBJ1-1; TRBD1 matches 7 bases. This CDR3 has 14 residues. Germline trimming cut 5 bases from V and 6 bases from J; bases unmatched to any gene: 9. Germline V lookup: CDR1 SGHTA, CDR2 FQGNSA. This chain's CDR3 is CASSIRQGLSEAFF. CDR3 sequence (DNA): TGTGCCAGCAGCATCCGACAGGGTCTTTCTGAAGCTTTCTTT.

The chain carries TRBV2 and TRBJ2-2, with 9 bases fitting TRBD1. CDR3 length equals 14 residues. Germline trimming cut 6 bases from V and 5 bases from J; bases unmatched to any gene: 4. Germline loops: CDR1 SNHLY, CDR2 FYNNEI. CDR3 nucleotide sequence: TGTGCCAGCAGGGGGACAGGGCGGACCGGGGAGCTGTTTTTT. Protein sequence: CASRGTGRTGELFF.